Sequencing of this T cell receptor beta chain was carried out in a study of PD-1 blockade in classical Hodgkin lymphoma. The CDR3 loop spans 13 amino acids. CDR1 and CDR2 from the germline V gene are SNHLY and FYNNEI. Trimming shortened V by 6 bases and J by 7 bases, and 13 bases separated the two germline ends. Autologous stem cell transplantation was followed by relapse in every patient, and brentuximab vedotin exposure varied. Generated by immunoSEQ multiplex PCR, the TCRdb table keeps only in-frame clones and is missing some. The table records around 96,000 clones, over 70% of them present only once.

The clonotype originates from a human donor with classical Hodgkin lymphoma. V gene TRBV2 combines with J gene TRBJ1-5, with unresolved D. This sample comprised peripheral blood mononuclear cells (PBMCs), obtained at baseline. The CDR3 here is CASSPQSSQPQHF. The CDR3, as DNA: TGTGCCAGCAGCCCTCAATCTTCCCAGCCCCAGCATTTT.